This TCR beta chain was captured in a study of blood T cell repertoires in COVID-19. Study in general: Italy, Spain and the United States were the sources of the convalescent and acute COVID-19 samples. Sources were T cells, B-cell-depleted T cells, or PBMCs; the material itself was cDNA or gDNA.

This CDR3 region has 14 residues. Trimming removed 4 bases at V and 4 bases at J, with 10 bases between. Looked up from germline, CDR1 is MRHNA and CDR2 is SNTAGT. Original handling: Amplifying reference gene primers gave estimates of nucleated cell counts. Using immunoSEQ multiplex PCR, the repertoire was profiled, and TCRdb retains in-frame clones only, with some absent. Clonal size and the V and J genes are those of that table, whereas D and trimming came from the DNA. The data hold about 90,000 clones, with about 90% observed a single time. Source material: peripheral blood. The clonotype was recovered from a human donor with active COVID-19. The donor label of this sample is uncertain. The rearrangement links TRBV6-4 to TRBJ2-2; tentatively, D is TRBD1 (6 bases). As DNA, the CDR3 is TGTGCCAGCAGTGCAGGGGAGAGCACCGGGGAGCTGTTTTTT. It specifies CASSAGESTGELFF.